Described below is a single T cell receptor beta chain sequence and its context. As yet, its antigen is unknown. The V gene lost 3 bases and the J gene lost 2 bases, with 13 bases spanning the gap. This CDR3 comprises 15 residues. Per germline, CDR1 SGDLS and CDR2 YYNGEE. Through negative isolation, CD4+ and CD8+ T cells were obtained, while TEMRA cells were enriched using FACS. An amount of RNA that ranged from roughly 0.5 to 1 ug was reverse transcribed with random hexamers. Amplification of the TCR beta CDR3 was carried out by immunoSEQ multiplex PCR, which spanned a total of 54 Vbeta and 13 Jbeta segments. Each CDR3 protein gets one entry after TCRdb re-called the immunoSEQ multiplex PCR reads with MiXCR. The sample includes 150,000 or so distinct CDR3 sequences, about 95% seen only once; the top ten take around 0.14%. The entry originates in a study of CD8 T cells in Susac syndrome. Notes on the study in general: The study conceded that its TCR sequencing and HLA analysis involved relatively few individuals.

The TCR originated in a human donor in good health. The chain combines TRBV9 with TRBJ2-3, with D possibly TRBD2 on 5 matching bases. Material: CD4+ T cells from PBMCs. The CDR3 DNA sequence: TGTGCCAGCAGCGGCTGGAGCGGATTCACAGATACGCAGTATTTT. As protein: CASSGWSGFTDTQYF.